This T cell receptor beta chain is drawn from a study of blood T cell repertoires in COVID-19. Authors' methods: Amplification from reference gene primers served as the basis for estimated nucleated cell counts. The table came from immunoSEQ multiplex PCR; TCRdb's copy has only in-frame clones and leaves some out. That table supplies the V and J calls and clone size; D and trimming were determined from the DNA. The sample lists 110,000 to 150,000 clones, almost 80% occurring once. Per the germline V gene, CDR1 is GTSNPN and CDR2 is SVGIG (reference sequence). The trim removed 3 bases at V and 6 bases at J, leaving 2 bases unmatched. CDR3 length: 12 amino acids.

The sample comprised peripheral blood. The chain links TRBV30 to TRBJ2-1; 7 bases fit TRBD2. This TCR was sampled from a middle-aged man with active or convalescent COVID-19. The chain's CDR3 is CAWSGLGNEQFF. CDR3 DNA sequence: TGTGCCTGGAGCGGACTAGGCAATGAGCAGTTCTTC.